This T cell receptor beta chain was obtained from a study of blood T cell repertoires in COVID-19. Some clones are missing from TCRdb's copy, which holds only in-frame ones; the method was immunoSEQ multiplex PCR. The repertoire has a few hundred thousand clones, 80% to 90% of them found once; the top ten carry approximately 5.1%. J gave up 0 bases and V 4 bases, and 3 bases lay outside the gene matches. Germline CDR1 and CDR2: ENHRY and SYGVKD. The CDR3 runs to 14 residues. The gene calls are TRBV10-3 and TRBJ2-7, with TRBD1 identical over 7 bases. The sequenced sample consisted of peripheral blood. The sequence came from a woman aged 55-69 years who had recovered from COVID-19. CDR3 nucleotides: TGTGCCATCAGTGCGGACAGGTCCTCCTACGAGCAGTACTTC. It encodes CAISADRSSYEQYF.